A selection of T cell receptor beta chains follows, all from one sample in a study of Graves' ophthalmopathy and Graves' hyperthyroidism. TCRdb fed the multiplex PCR reads into MiXCR, producing one record per CDR3 protein. The sample records about 740,000 distinct CDR3 sequences, roughly 40% being singletons. Sequencing input: peripheral blood. The origin of the receptors is an adult man with Graves' ophthalmopathy. CDR3s include the opening cysteine and the closing phenylalanine or tryptophan. A D gene is named only where the DNA matches it firmly. Rows may omit the clone size; those that give it use once, few, many or a size class.

>17|-|TRBJ1-2|-|TRBV9
CASSARGSYRSNYGYTF
TGTGCCAGCAGCGCTAGGGGGTCCTATCGTTCTAACTATGGCTACACCTTC
>14|many|TRBJ1-1|-|TRBV11-2
CASSPTGANTEAFF
TGTGCCAGCAGCCCTACAGGAGCGAACACTGAAGCTTTCTTT
>12|-|TRBJ1-2|-|TRBV20-1
CSASEANYGYTF
TGCAGTGCTAGTGAGGCGAACTATGGCTACACCTTC
>14|many|TRBJ2-7|-|TRBV29-1
CSVEDPGTTDEQYF
TGCAGCGTTGAAGATCCGGGGACCACCGACGAGCAGTACTTC
>15|once|TRBJ1-1|-|TRBV10-2
CASSSTRVLNTEAFF
TGTGCCAGCAGCTCTACCAGGGTCCTGAACACTGAAGCTTTCTTT
>15|few|TRBJ1-5|-|TRBV19
CASSQGTRINQPQHF
TGTGCCAGTAGTCAAGGGACAAGGATAAATCAGCCCCAGCATTTT
>16|few|TRBJ2-5|TRBD2|TRBV25-1
CASSAQPSGGAGTQYF
TGTGCCAGCAGTGCCCAACCTTCGGGGGGAGCAGGGACCCAGTACTTC
>16|-|TRBJ2-5|-|TRBV13
CASSLDFAWSAETQYF
TGTGCCAGCAGCTTAGATTTCGCCTGGTCCGCGGAGACCCAGTACTTC
>15|-|TRBJ1-5|-|TRBV24-1
CASSYRRDSNQPQHF
TGTGCCAGCAGTTACCGCCGGGACAGCAATCAGCCCCAGCATTTT
>13|-|TRBJ1-2|-|TRBV15
CATSRLLAYGYTF
TGTGCCACCAGCAGACTACTAGCCTATGGCTACACCTTC
>14|few|TRBJ2-2|-|TRBV19
CASHASGVTGELFF
TGTGCCAGTCACGCGTCAGGGGTCACCGGGGAGCTGTTTTTT
>16|-|TRBJ2-2|TRBD1|TRBV29-1
CSVEPRDRENTGELFF
TGCAGCGTTGAACCCCGGGACAGGGAAAACACCGGGGAGCTGTTTTTT
>15|-|TRBJ2-7|TRBD1|TRBV11-2
CASRGAGTGLYEQYF
TGTGCCAGCAGAGGAGCCGGGACAGGCCTCTACGAGCAGTACTTC
>14|-|TRBJ1-2|-|TRBV7-9
CASIVPDGGSGYTF
TGTGCCAGCATAGTCCCGGACGGAGGTAGCGGCTACACCTTC
>14|many|TRBJ1-2|TRBD1|TRBV9
CASSATGTVYGYTF
TGTGCCAGCAGCGCAACCGGGACAGTCTATGGCTACACCTTC
>15|-|TRBJ2-7|-|TRBV11-2
CASSLEFSGHYEQYF
TGTGCCAGCAGCTTAGAATTTAGCGGACACTACGAGCAGTACTTC
>13|-|TRBJ1-2|TRBD1|TRBV6-5
CASNQPGQYGYTF
TGTGCCAGCAACCAACCGGGACAGTATGGCTACACCTTC
>15|-|TRBJ2-7|-|TRBV15
CATSSGTGSSYEQYF
TGTGCCACCAGCTCCGGGACGGGTAGCTCCTACGAGCAGTACTTC
>11|many|TRBJ1-2|-|TRBV10-3
CAISWMGGYTF
TGTGCCATCAGTTGGATGGGTGGCTACACCTTC
>18|-|TRBJ2-2|-|TRBV12-3/TRBV12-4
CASSFLWQSRQNTGELFF
TGTGCCAGCAGTTTTTTATGGCAGTCGAGACAGAACACCGGGGAGCTGTTTTTT
>14|few|TRBJ2-7|-|TRBV2
CASSYRQVSYEQYF
TGTGCCAGCAGTTATCGACAGGTTTCCTACGAGCAGTACTTC
>16|-|TRBJ1-2|TRBD1|TRBV15
CATSRELSTGNYGYTF
TGTGCCACCAGCAGAGAGCTATCGACAGGGAACTATGGCTACACCTTC
>15|few|TRBJ1-2|-|TRBV2
CASSEAQSGRGGYTF
TGTGCCAGCAGTGAAGCGCAATCGGGTAGAGGCGGCTACACCTTC
>16|many|TRBJ2-5|TRBD2|TRBV10-1
CASSDPKGGETETQYF
TGCGCCAGCAGTGACCCAAAGGGAGGGGAGACCGAGACCCAGTACTTC
>18|few|TRBJ1-4|TRBD1|TRBV9
CASSRTTGRSATNEKLFF
TGTGCCAGCAGTCGAACGACAGGGAGGTCGGCAACTAATGAAAAACTGTTTTTT
>15|-|TRBJ1-2|-|TRBV6-1
CASSEAHAVYYGYTF
TGTGCCAGCAGTGAAGCGCATGCGGTCTACTATGGCTACACCTTC
>16|-|TRBJ2-2|-|TRBV24-1
CAWRRDSNLNTGELFF
TGTGCCTGGAGGAGGGACTCGAACCTGAACACCGGGGAGCTGTTTTTT
>16|once|TRBJ1-1|TRBD1|TRBV20-1
CSARDAAGGPGTEAFF
TGCAGTGCTAGAGATGCGGCAGGGGGCCCGGGCACTGAAGCTTTCTTT
>16|-|TRBJ1-5|-|TRBV19
CASSIGRAYSNQPQHF
TGTGCCAGTAGTATAGGCAGGGCGTATAGCAATCAGCCCCAGCATTTT
>12|-|TRBJ1-2|-|TRBV28
CASSFGLGGYTF
TGTGCCAGCAGTTTTGGGCTTGGAGGCTACACCTTC
>15|-|TRBJ1-2|TRBD1|TRBV7-9
CASSGDSTGRYGHTF
TGTGCCAGCAGCGGGGATTCGACAGGGCGCTATGGCCACACCTTC
>15|many|TRBJ2-6|-|TRBV2
CASSEQSDGANVLTF
TGTGCCAGCAGTGAACAGAGCGATGGGGCCAACGTCCTGACTTTC
>16|-|TRBJ1-5|-|TRBV19
CASSIIRGGKNQPQHF
TGTGCCAGTAGTATTATACGGGGAGGAAAAAATCAGCCCCAGCATTTT
>15|many|TRBJ1-5|-|TRBV7-6
CASSLEGGATQPQHF
TGTGCCAGCAGCTTAGAGGGGGGAGCGACTCAGCCCCAGCATTTT
>15|-|TRBJ2-3|-|TRBV7-2
CASSLSVTDADTQYF
TGTGCCAGCAGCTTAAGCGTAACAGATGCAGATACGCAGTATTTT
>13|many|TRBJ1-1|-|TRBV2
CASSESPNTEAFF
TGTGCCAGCAGTGAATCCCCGAACACTGAAGCTTTCTTT
>14|many|TRBJ1-2|TRBD1|TRBV5-4
CASSLRQGAYGYTF
TGTGCCAGCAGCTTGCGTCAGGGGGCATATGGCTACACCTTC
>12|many|TRBJ1-1|-|TRBV7-9
CASSLEVPEAFF
TGTGCCAGCAGCTTAGAAGTCCCTGAAGCTTTCTTT
>16|-|TRBJ2-2|-|TRBV15
CATSRDVASNTGELFF
TGTGCCACCAGCAGAGATGTGGCGAGCAATACCGGGGAGCTGTTTTTT
>14|few|TRBJ1-1|-|TRBV28
CASSAAQIYTEAFF
TGTGCCAGCAGTGCGGCTCAGATCTACACTGAAGCTTTCTTT
>14|many|TRBJ1-6|-|TRBV9
CASSVGERNSPLHF
TGTGCCAGCAGCGTTGGGGAACGGAATTCACCCCTCCACTTT
>13|-|TRBJ2-7|-|TRBV7-6
CASYAGTPYEQYF
TGTGCCAGCTATGCCGGGACGCCCTACGAGCAGTACTTC
>14|many|TRBJ2-7|-|TRBV20-1
CSARSGEVTYEQYF
TGCAGTGCTAGGTCAGGGGAGGTTACCTACGAGCAGTACTTC
>12|-|TRBJ1-1|-|TRBV10-2
CAITEGNTEAFF
TGCGCCATCACCGAGGGGAACACTGAAGCTTTCTTT
>14|-|TRBJ2-7|TRBD2|TRBV20-1
CSAGTSQSSYEQYF
TGCAGTGCAGGGACTAGCCAGAGCTCCTACGAGCAGTACTTC
>15|-|TRBJ1-1|TRBD1|TRBV19
CASRIGTAGWSEAFF
TGTGCCAGTAGGATCGGGACAGCCGGGTGGTCTGAAGCTTTCTTT
>16|few|TRBJ1-4|-|TRBV9
CASSQAGQGTNEKLFF
TGTGCCAGCAGCCAAGCGGGCCAGGGGACTAATGAAAAACTGTTTTTT
>12|-|TRBJ1-5|-|TRBV20-1
CSAREFDQPQHF
TGCAGTGCTAGGGAATTCGATCAGCCCCAGCATTTT
>14|many|TRBJ1-2|-|TRBV5-1
CASSLTGTGYGYTF
TGCGCCAGCAGCTTGACAGGGACGGGTTATGGCTACACCTTC
>15|-|TRBJ1-3|-|TRBV10-3
CAGSRGTSSGNTIYF
TGTGCCGGCAGCCGTGGGACAAGCTCTGGAAACACCATATATTTT
>14|many|TRBJ1-1|TRBD1|TRBV6-4
CASSDFDRGTEAFF
TGTGCCAGCAGTGATTTCGACAGGGGTACTGAAGCTTTCTTT
>14|-|TRBJ1-2|TRBD1|TRBV10-3
CAISAKQGDYGYTF
TGTGCCATCAGTGCTAAACAGGGGGACTATGGCTACACCTTC
>13|-|TRBJ1-6|-|TRBV10-3
CAISGRGDSPLHF
TGTGCCATCAGTGGTCGGGGTGACTCACCCCTCCACTTT
>15|-|TRBJ2-3|TRBD2|TRBV20-1
CSASGGRGPTDTQYF
TGCAGTGCTAGCGGCGGGAGAGGCCCAACAGATACGCAGTATTTT
>18|few|TRBJ2-7|TRBD2|TRBV14
CASSPPRAAGGRSYEQYF
TGTGCCAGCAGCCCCCCGCGGGCAGCGGGAGGTAGGTCCTACGAGCAGTACTTC
>12|-|TRBJ1-3|-|TRBV29-1
CSVEIDSNTIYF
TGCAGCGTTGAGATTGACAGTAACACCATATATTTT
>14|-|TRBJ1-1|-|TRBV12-3/TRBV12-4
CASRKDTLGTEAFF
TGTGCCAGCAGGAAAGACACCCTAGGCACTGAAGCTTTCTTT
>14|few|TRBJ1-3|-|TRBV6-6
CASSESWAGNTIYF
TGTGCCAGCAGTGAAAGTTGGGCCGGAAACACCATATATTTT